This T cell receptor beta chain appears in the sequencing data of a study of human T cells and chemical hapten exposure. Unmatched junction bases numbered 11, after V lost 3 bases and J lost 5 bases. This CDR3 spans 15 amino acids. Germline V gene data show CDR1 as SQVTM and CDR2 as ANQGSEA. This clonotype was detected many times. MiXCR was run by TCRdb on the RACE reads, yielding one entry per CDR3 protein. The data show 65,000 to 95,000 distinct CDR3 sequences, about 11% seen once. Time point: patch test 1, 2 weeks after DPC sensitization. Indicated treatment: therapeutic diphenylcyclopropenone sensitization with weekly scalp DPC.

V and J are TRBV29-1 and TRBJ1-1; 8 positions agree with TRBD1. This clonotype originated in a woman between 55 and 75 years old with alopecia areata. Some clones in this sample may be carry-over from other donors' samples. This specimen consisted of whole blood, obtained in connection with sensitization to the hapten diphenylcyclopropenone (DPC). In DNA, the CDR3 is TGCAGCGTTGACAGAGGACAGGGTGGCTTTACTGAAGCTTTCTTT. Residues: CSVDRGQGGFTEAFF.